This T cell receptor (beta chain) is drawn from a study of shared clonotypes between healthy human individuals. Findings and caveats of the study: Clonotype sharing across donors was expected to vary with sequencing depth. A handful of donors had about 5% of their naive CD4 clonotypes in common. Donors were few, which limited the genetic and exposure-history diversity represented.

Terminally differentiated effector memory CD45RA+ cells were excluded from the naive CD8 cells, which were CD45RO-negative and positively selected for CCR7. Every donor was a Caucasian adult from Nashville, Tennessee. A note on this clone: Its specificity is not known.

Clones were sequenced by immunoSEQ multiplex PCR, and TCRdb holds only the in-frame ones, with some missing. In the table there are around 620,000 clones, 85% to 95% of which are singletons. Trimming cost V 0 bases and J 0 bases, with 7 bases left between them. CDR1 SGHDT and CDR2 YYEEEE come from the germline V gene. CDR3 length: 15 amino acids. The sequencing sample was made of naive CD8+ T cells sorted from blood. The chain recombines TRBV5-6 with TRBJ1-3, with unresolved D. The sequence was collected from a woman aged 30 to 39 in good health. CDR3 bases: TGTGCCAGCAGCTTGGCCGGTAGCTCTGGAAACACCATATATTTT. This gives the protein CASSLAGSSGNTIYF.